This T cell receptor (beta chain) was found in a study of cytomegalovirus exposure and HLA in healthy donors. Study background: The study's early data release held 75 million to 95 million unique TCRs from HLA-typed donors.

For this clone: Antigen: not known.

Study-level results: According to an earlier analysis, most TCR beta V segments yielded productive rearrangements about 90% or about 30% of the time. The authors confirmed in vitro that a few CMV-associated chains were specific for CMV antigens.

A multiplex PCR was run with 60 Vbeta primers and 13 Jbeta primers. Here immunoSEQ multiplex PCR was the method, and the copy in TCRdb shows in-frame clones only, minus some. This repertoire shows some 150,000 clones, roughly 80% found once; its top ten account for roughly 4.4%. The specimen sequenced was PBMCs. The source is a man aged 30 to 45 in good health and CMV-seronegative.

CDR3 DNA: TGTGCCAGCAGTGTTGGACAGGGTACTTGCGGGCAGTACTTC. Encoded protein: CASSVGQGTCGQYF. This sequence joins TRBV2 and TRBJ2-7; 8 bases agree with TRBD1. J lost 9 bases, V lost 4 bases, and 11 bases had no gene match. The germline gives CDR1 SNHLY, CDR2 FYNNEI. The CDR3 is made up of 14 amino acids.